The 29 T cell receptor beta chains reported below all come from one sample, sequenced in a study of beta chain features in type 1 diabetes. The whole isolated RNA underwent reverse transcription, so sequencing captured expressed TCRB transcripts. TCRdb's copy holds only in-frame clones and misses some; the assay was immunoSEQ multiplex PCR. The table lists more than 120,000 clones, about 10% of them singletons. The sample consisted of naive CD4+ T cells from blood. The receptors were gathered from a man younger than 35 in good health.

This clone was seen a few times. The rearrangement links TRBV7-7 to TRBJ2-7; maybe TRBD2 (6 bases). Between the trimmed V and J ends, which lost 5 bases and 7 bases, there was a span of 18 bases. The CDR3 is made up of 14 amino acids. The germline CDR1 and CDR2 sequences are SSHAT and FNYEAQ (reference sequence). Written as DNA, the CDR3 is TGTGCCAGCAGCCCACGGGGGAGTACGGGGGAGCAGTACTTC. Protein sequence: CASSPRGSTGEQYF.

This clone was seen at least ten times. The CDR3 DNA sequence: TGTGCCAGTATACCGGGACAGGGGGCCAATGAGCAGTTCTTC. Protein product: CASIPGQGANEQFF. The chain carries TRBV7-9 and TRBJ2-1; 12 bases are shared with TRBD1. The CDR3 covers 14 residues. Germline V CDR1 and CDR2: SEHNR, FQNEAQ (reference sequence). Trimming took 9 bases from V and 6 from J; bases not matched to a gene: 6. Together with reference TRBV7-9 and TRBJ2-1, the CDR3 gives the full variable domain: DTGVSQNPRHKITKRGQNVTFRCDPISEHNRLYWYRQTLGQGPEFLTYFQNEAQLEKSRLLSDRFSAERPKGSFSTLEIQRTEQGDSAMYLCASIPGQGANEQFFGPGTRLTVL.

CDR3 coding DNA: TGTGCCAGCAGCCAGTACCCCTATTCAGGCCAGGATTACAATGAGCAGTTCTTC. Its translation: CASSQYPYSGQDYNEQFF. This chain uses TRBV4-2 with TRBJ2-1; D is unclear. The CDR3 is 18 amino acids. Germline values: CDR1 LGHNA, CDR2 YNFKEQ. Trimming stripped 3 bases from V and 4 bases from J, with 22 bases between.

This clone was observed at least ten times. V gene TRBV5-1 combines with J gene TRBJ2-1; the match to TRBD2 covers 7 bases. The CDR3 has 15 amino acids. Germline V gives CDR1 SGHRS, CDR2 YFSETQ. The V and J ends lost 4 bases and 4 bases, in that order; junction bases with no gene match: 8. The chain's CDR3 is CASSDRDYSYNEQFF. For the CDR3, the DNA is TGCGCCAGCAGCGACCGGGACTACTCGTACAATGAGCAGTTCTTC. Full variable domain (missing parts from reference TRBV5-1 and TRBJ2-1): KAGVTQTPRYLIKTRGQQVTLSCSPISGHRSVSWYQQTPGQGLQFLFEYFSETQRNKGNFPGRFSGRQFSNSRSEMNVSTLELGDSALYLCASSDRDYSYNEQFFGPGTRLTVL.

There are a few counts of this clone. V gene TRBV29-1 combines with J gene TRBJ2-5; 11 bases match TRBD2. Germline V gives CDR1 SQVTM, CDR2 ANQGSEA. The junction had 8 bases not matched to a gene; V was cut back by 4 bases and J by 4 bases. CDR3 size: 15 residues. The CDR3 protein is CSVVGVAGGPETQYF. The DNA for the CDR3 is TGCAGCGTTGTGGGGGTAGCGGGGGGGCCAGAGACCCAGTACTTC.

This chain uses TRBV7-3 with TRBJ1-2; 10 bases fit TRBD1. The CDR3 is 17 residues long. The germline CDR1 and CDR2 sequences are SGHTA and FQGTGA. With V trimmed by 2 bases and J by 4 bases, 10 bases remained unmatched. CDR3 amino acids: CASSLGLSGQGVYGYTF. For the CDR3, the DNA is TGTGCCAGCAGCTTAGGGTTGAGTGGACAGGGGGTCTATGGCTACACCTTC.

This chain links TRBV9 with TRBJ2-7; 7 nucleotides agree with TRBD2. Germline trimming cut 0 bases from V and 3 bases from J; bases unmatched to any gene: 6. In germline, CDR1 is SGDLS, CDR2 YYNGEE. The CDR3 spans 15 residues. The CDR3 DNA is TGTGCCAGCAGCGTAGGGGGGGGATTTGTCTACGAGCAGTACTTC. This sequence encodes CASSVGGGFVYEQYF.

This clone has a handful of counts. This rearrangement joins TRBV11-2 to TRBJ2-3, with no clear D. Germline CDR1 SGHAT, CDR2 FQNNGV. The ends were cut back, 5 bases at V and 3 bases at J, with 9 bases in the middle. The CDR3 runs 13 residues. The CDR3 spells CASSLRGTDTQYF. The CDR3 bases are TGTGCCAGCAGCCTCAGAGGAACAGATACGCAGTATTTT.

CDR3 coding DNA: TGTGCCAGCAGCTTAGATCAGGCTAGCGGGGGGCGCGAGCAGTACTTC. Translation: CASSLDQASGGREQYF. The V call is TRBV11-2, the J call TRBJ2-7; 11 bases fit TRBD2. The V and J ends lost 0 bases and 6 bases, in that order; junction bases with no gene match: 7. CDR3 length: 16 amino acids. Germline CDR1 is SGHAT and CDR2 is FQNNGV.

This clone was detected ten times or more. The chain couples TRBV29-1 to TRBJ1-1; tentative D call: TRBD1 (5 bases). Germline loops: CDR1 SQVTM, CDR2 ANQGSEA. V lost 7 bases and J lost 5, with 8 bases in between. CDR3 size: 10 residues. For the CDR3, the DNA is TGCAGCGGTAGGGGAACTGAAGCTTTCTTT. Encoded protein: CSGRGTEAFF.

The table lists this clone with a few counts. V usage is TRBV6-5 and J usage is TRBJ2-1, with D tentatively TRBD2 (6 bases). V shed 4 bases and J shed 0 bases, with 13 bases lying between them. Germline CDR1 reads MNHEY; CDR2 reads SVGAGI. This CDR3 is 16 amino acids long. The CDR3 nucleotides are TGTGCCAGCAGTTCCAACCTGGGGGGCTCCTACAATGAGCAGTTCTTC. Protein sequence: CASSSNLGGSYNEQFF.

The DNA of the CDR3 is TGTGCCAGCAGCCCCGGGACAGGGGGTTATGAAAAACTGTTTTTT. It is translated as CASSPGTGGYEKLFF. The V call is TRBV5-5, the J call TRBJ1-4; TRBD1 matches at 11 bases. The CDR3 extends over 15 amino acids. V trimming: 4 bases; J trimming: 6 bases; junction bases outside the gene matches: 5. Germline V gene data show CDR1 as SGHKS and CDR2 as YYEKEE (reference sequence).

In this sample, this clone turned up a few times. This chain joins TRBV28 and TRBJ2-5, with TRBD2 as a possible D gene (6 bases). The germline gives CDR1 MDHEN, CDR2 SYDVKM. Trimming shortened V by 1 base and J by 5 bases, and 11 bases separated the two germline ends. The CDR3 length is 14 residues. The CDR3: CASSLYRGRETQYF. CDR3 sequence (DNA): TGTGCCAGCAGTTTATACCGGGGGAGGGAGACCCAGTACTTC.

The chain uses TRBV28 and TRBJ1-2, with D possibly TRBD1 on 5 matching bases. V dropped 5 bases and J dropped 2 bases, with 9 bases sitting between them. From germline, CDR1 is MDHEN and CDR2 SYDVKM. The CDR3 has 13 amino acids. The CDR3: CASSAGGNYGYTF. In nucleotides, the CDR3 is TGTGCCAGCAGTGCTGGGGGGAACTATGGCTACACCTTC.

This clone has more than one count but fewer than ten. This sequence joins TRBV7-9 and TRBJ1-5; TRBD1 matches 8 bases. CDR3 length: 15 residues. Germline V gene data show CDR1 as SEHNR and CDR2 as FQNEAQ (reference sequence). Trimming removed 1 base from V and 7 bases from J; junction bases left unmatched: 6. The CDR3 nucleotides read TGTGCCAGCAGCTTAGGGACAGGGACGCAACAGCCCCAGCATTTT. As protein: CASSLGTGTQQPQHF.

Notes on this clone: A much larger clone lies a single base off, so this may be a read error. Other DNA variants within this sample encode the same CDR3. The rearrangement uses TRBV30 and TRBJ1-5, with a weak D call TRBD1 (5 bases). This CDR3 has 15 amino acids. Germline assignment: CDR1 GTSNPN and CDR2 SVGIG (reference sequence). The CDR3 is CAWSDNTGSNQPQHF. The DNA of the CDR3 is TGTGCCTGGAGTGATAATACAGGTAGCAATCAGCCCCAGCACTTT.

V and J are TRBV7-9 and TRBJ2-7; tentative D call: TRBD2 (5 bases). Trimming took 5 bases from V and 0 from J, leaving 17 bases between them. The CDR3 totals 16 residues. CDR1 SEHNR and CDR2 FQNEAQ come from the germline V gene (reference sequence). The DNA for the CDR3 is TGTGCCAGCAGCCCTACACATGGACTCAGCTCCTACGAGCAGTACTTC. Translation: CASSPTHGLSSYEQYF.

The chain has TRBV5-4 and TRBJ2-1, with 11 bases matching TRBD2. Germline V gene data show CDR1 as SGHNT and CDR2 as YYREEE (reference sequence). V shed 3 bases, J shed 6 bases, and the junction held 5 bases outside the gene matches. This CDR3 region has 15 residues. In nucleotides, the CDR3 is TGTGCCAGCAGCTCTCTAGCGGGGGGCCTCAATGAGCAGTTCTTC. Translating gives CASSSLAGGLNEQFF.

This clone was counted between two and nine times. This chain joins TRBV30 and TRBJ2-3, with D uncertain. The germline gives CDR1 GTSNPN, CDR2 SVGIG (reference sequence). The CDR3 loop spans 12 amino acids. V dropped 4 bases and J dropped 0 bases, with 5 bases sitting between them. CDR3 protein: CAWTVSTDTQYF. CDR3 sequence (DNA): TGTGCCTGGACAGTTAGCACAGATACGCAGTATTTT.

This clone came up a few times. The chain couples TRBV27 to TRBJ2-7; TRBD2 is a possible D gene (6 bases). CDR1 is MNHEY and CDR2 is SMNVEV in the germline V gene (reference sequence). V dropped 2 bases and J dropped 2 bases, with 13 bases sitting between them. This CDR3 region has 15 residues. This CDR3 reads CASSLKAGLTYEQYF. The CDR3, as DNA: TGTGCCAGCAGTTTAAAGGCGGGACTGACCTACGAGCAGTACTTC.

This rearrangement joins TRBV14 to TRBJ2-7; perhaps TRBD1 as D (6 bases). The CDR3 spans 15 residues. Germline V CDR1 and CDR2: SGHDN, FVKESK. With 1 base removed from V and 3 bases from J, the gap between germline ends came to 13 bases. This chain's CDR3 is CASSQARWGHYEQYF. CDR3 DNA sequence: TGTGCCAGCAGCCAAGCACGGTGGGGACACTACGAGCAGTACTTC.

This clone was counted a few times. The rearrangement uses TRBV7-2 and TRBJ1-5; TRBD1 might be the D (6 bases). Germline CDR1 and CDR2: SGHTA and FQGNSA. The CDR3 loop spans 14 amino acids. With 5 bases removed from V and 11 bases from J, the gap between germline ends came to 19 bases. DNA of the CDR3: TGTGCCAGCAGCCCCGGACAGAAACACTCCGCCCAGCATTTT. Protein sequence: CASSPGQKHSAQHF.

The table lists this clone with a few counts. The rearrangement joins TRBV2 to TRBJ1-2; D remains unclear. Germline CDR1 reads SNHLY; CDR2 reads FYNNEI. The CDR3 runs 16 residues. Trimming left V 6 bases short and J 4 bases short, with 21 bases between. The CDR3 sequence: CASSGSYYNLGYGYTF. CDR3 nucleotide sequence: TGTGCCAGCAGCGGGTCTTATTACAACCTCGGCTATGGCTACACCTTC.

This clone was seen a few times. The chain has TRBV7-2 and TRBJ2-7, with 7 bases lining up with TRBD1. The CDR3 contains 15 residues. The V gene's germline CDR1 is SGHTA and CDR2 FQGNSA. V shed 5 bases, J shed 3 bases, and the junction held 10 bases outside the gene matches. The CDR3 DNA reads TGTGCCAGCAGCCCAACGACAGGGACCCACTACGAGCAGTACTTC. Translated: CASSPTTGTHYEQYF.

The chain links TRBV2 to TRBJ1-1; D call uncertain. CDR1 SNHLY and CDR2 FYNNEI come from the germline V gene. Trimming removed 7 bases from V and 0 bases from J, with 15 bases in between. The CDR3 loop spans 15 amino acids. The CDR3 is CASIPTFALNTEAFF. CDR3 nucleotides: TGTGCCAGCATCCCTACCTTCGCCCTGAACACTGAAGCTTTCTTT.

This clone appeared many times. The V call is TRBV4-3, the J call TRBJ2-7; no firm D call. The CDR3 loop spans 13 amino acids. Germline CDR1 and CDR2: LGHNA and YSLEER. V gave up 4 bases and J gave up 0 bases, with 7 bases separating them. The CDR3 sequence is CASSLTTSYEQYF. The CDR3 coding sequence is TGCGCCAGCAGCCTCACAACCTCCTACGAGCAGTACTTC.

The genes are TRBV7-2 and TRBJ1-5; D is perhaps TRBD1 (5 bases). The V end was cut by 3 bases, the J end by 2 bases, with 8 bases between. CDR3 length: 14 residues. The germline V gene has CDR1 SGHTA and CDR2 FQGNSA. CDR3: CASSLGEGNQPQHF. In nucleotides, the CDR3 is TGTGCCAGCAGCTTGGGGGAGGGCAATCAGCCCCAGCATTTT.

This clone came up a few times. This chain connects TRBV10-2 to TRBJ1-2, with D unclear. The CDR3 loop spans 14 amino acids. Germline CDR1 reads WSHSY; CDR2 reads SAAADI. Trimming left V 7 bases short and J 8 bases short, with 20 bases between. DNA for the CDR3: TGCGCCAGCATGGACTTGAGGGCCACGGGAGGCTACACCTTC. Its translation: CASMDLRATGGYTF.

For the CDR3, the DNA is TGTGCCAGCAGCTCGACAGGGATAGCCCCCTACGAGCAGTACTTC. Translation gives CASSSTGIAPYEQYF. The chain joins TRBV28 to TRBJ2-5, with 7 bases matching TRBD1. TRBJ2-7 explains the end of the DNA better; the J call may be wrong. The CDR3 runs 15 residues. Germline V gene data show CDR1 as MDHEN and CDR2 as SYDVKM.